The T cell receptor (beta chain) described here comes from a study of T-cell reconstitution after alpha-beta-depleted transplantation in children (dated by TCRdb to 2016 to 2017). Broadly, across the study: The study quantitatively tracked T-cell immune reconstitution after TCRalphabeta/CD19-depleted allogeneic hematopoietic cell transplantation in children using TCR repertoire profiling. General study outcomes and caveats: Hyperexpanded clone frequencies declined over subsequent months; after one year, T-cell counts and TCRbeta diversity were mostly attributed to newly produced T cells. In some patients, the high TCRbeta diversity seen at day 60 was put down to recipient T cells and intrathymic progenitors that had survived conditioning. The apparently early alphabetaT-cell count recovery about two months after transplant was reportedly dependent on only several hundred rapidly expanded clones derived from non-depleted graft cells.

This clonotype has a handful of counts. Its cognate antigen has yet to be identified. No clone much larger than this one lies a single base away; base qualities are absent. The intended sense of this specimen's treatment or condition label: allogeneic hematopoietic cell transplantation with graft depleted of TCRalphabeta T cells and CD19 B cells. TCRalphabeta/CD19-depleted allogeneic hematopoietic cell grafts were given to the transplant recipients, all of whom were children. The CDR3 contains 15 residues, cysteine and phenylalanine counted. Just CDR3 DNA is preserved here, 45 bases in frame from base 1. Relative to germline, V is 3 bases shorter and J is 2 bases shorter, with 13 bases between their ends. The library was produced with PCR. TCRdb shows the sequencer as Illumina HiSeq 2500. To normalize quantification of the TCRbeta repertoire, the TCR libraries were built with molecular barcoding that relied on unique molecular identifiers. TCRdb took the public reads, trimmed them with fastp at Q25, ran MiXCR for clone calling and kept in-frame beta chains. Rows merge per CDR3 protein into single entries with the most common DNA and genes. Recorded for this sample are 130,000 or so distinct CDR3 sequences; roughly 10% of them occurred a single time. The top ten clones comprise about 24% of the sample.

The chain employs TRBV12-3 or TRBV12-4 and TRBJ1-2, with a weak D call of TRBD1 (5 bases match). This sequence was found in a girl under three years old who had a stem cell transplant for combined immunodeficiency, so the T cells may come from the graft donor. Sequences were derived from PBMCs, mostly from graft donor cells, sampled 180 days after TCRalphabeta/CD19-depleted stem cell transplant. CDR3 sequence: CASSFNVRQNYGYTF. The nucleotide sequence reads as follows: TGTGCCAGCAGTTTTAACGTCCGACAGAACTATGGCTACACCTTC.